The TCR beta chain under discussion was sequenced for a study of blood T cell repertoires in COVID-19. Trimming cost V 0 bases and J 5 bases; bases outside gene matches: 5. CDR1 is LNHNV and CDR2 is YYDKDF in the germline V gene (reference sequence). This CDR3 has 16 residues. The repertoire was sequenced with immunoSEQ multiplex PCR; TCRdb's copy has only in-frame clones and lacks some. The sample shows 150,000 to 200,000 clones, around four fifths of them seen only once. What was sequenced was peripheral blood. This clonotype was obtained from a woman between 65 and 79 years old with COVID-19, enrolled during active disease. The J gene is TRBJ2-7, the V gene TRBV15, with TRBD1 matching over 12 bases. The CDR3 DNA sequence: TGTGCCACCAGCAGAGATCCCGGGACAGGGGGCGACGAGCAGTACTTC. It is translated as CATSRDPGTGGDEQYF.